A selection of T cell receptor beta chains follows, all from one sample in a study of CD8 T cells in Susac syndrome. TCRdb recomputed calls from the immunoSEQ multiplex PCR reads with MiXCR, one row per CDR3 protein. This table holds over 150,000 distinct CDR3 sequences, roughly 92% found once. The sequenced sample was CD4+ T cells from PBMCs. These receptor sequences come from a human donor with multiple sclerosis. The CDR3 runs from the conserved cysteine through the conserved F or W.

CDR3,V,length
CSARGGTGRQETQYF,TRBV20-1,15
CASSLVGGNTGELFF,TRBV5-4,15
CASSLTGGYEQYF,TRBV7-2,13
CSVEMGSNQPQHF,TRBV29-1,13
CASSLYGHLNYGYTF,TRBV27,15
CASSESGTYNSPLHF,TRBV2,15
CASSLLQGASGNTIYF,TRBV3-1,16
CASGGKSDTEAFF,TRBV7-9,13
CAWSVGSPGHTF,TRBV30,12
CASSQEEGSGANVLTF,TRBV4-3,16
CASSHEIWSETQYF,TRBV14,14
CASSPTGGENSPLHF,TRBV18,15
CASSQDLGHNEQFF,TRBV3-1,14
CASSVLGQGANGNTIYF,TRBV25-1,17
CASRGRRQGSGANVLTF,TRBV3-1,17
CASSSRDHSRTDTQYF,TRBV5-6,16
CASSDRDRGPGTEAFF,TRBV5-8,16
CSAAGLAGWENIQYF,TRBV20-1,15
CASSWAVSSYNEQFF,TRBV5-1,15
CASSPGGSRGTEAFF,TRBV5-1,15
CAWSRTLSTDTQYF,TRBV30,14
CASRIGGSGELFF,TRBV2,13
CASSLGTEGNTIYF,TRBV7-3,14
CASSQGGVRSIAKNIQYF,TRBV14,18
CASSLGQGTNYGYTF,TRBV5-1,15
CASSVTWLTEAFF,TRBV5-6,13
CASDVRRGYNEQFF,TRBV27,14
CSAHPGQGRYEQYF,TRBV20-1,14